This T cell receptor (beta chain) was observed in a study of T cells in Graves' hyperthyroidism and ophthalmopathy. Whole-study results and caveats: Most expanded thyroid clonotypes above 0.001 also appeared in blood.

A word on this clonotype: Its matching antigen is unknown.

It was RNA transcripts that yielded the amplified TCR beta CDR3 regions. The study used the HTBI primer set for a first-round RT-PCR of the TCR CDR3. TCRdb re-derived calls from the multiplex PCR reads in MiXCR, one entry per CDR3 protein. The table includes 600,000 to 900,000 distinct CDR3 sequences, less than 20% detected once. Graves' hyperthyroidism was deemed stable absent ophthalmopathy progression within 18 months. Diagnostic assessment was based on clinical symptoms, serum thyroxine and TRAb, thyroid ultrasound and orbital computed tomography. The sequencing sample was made of blood. The source of this sequence is a young man with Graves' hyperthyroidism.

CDR3 DNA: TGTGCCACCAGCCTAGGAAGCTACGAGCAGTACTTC. Its translation: CATSLGSYEQYF. This chain connects TRBV15 to TRBJ2-7; D is ambiguous. From germline, CDR1 is LNHNV and CDR2 YYDKDF (reference sequence). Trimming pared 5 bases from V and 3 bases from J, leaving 8 bases between. This CDR3 has 12 amino acids.